This record covers a single T cell receptor beta chain. Its matching antigen is unknown. This specimen comes from a study of persistence of HIV-infected CD4 T cells. From germline, CDR1 is SGDLS and CDR2 YYNGEE. There are 17 residues in the CDR3. The J segment lost 5 bases and the V segment lost 3 bases, leaving 6 bases of the junction unmatched. Cells were stimulated with CMV-infected fibroblast lysates at 8 to 10 ug/mL. Sorted nonresponding memory CD4+ T cells were CD40L-negative, CD69-negative, CD45RO-high. Stimulated PBMCs had first been depleted of CD8+ T cells. This was the immunoSEQ version 4 assay in survey mode. Clones were sequenced by immunoSEQ multiplex PCR, and TCRdb holds only the in-frame ones, with some missing. The profile covers 25,000 to 30,000 clones, with roughly four fifths appearing a single time and about 4.5% taken by the ten largest. The study's findings and limits: Degenerate expanded CDR3beta sequences were enriched among CMV- and Gag-responding cells.

The rearrangement links TRBV9 to TRBJ2-1; 15 positions match TRBD2. The sequences come from CD4+ T cells sorted from PBMCs after approximately 19-hour stimulation, collected from a patient who received antiretroviral therapy. This clonotype was sampled from an adult man with HIV who was CMV-seropositive. This chain's CDR3 is CASSAGTSGGYNNEQFF. CDR3 DNA: TGTGCCAGCAGCGCCGGGACTAGCGGGGGGTATAACAATGAGCAGTTCTTC.